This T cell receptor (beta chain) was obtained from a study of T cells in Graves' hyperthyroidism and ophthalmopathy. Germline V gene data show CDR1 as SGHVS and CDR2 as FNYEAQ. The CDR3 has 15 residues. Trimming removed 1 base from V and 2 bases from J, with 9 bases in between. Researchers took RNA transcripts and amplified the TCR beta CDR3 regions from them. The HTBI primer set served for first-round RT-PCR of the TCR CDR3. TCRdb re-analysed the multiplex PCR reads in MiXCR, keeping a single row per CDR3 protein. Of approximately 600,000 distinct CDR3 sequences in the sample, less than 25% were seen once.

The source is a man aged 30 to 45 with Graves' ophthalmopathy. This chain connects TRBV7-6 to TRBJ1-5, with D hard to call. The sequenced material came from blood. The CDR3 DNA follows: TGTGCCAGCAGCTTAGGAAGAGCGGGCAATCAGCCCCAGCATTTT. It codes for CASSLGRAGNQPQHF.